A selection of T cell receptor beta chains follows, all from one sample in a study of technical replicates of blood from several donors. The repertoire was sequenced with immunoSEQ multiplex PCR; TCRdb's copy has only in-frame clones and lacks some. Among 65,000 to 80,000 clones listed, almost 99% were seen once. The material sequenced was T cells isolated from PBMCs. The receptors stem from a human donor in good health. CDR3s include the opening cysteine and the closing phenylalanine or tryptophan. Each record gives: D gene, CDR3 length, J gene, V gene, CDR3 protein. The D gene is left open where the match is weak.

TRBD1,15,TRBJ2-5,TRBV11-3,CATRYRDRGGETQYF
NA,15,TRBJ2-7,TRBV6-5,CASSGAWPTSYEQYF
NA,17,TRBJ2-5,TRBV25-1,CASSETPQGREQETQYF
NA,14,TRBJ2-1,TRBV9,CASSREGSYNEQFF
TRBD2,12,TRBJ2-1,TRBV7-3,CASSRGREGVFF
NA,17,TRBJ1-5,TRBV6-1,CASSGSHKGEGGQPQHF
TRBD2,16,TRBJ2-3,TRBV2,CASSGGRATPTDTQYF
TRBD2,15,TRBJ2-3,TRBV5-1,CASSLVAGGTDTQYF
NA,17,TRBJ2-2,TRBV19,CASSIEAGLLDTGELFF
NA,15,TRBJ2-1,TRBV6-5,CASSSTTTRYNEQFF
NA,14,TRBJ1-1,TRBV29-1,CSAPTGGYDTEAFF
TRBD1,14,TRBJ1-2,TRBV23-1,CASNRPGGLGGYTF
TRBD2,15,TRBJ2-1,TRBV7-6,CASSLSSGNYNEQFF
TRBD2,16,TRBJ2-3,TRBV7-3,CASSSAPSGRGDTQYF
NA,13,TRBJ2-7,TRBV27,CASSPFLQGEQYF
TRBD1,13,TRBJ2-7,TRBV11-3,CASSHRGAYEQYF
NA,15,TRBJ2-3,TRBV7-3,CASSFPGSSTDTQYF
NA,13,TRBJ1-2,TRBV2,CASRPLANYGYTF
TRBD1,14,TRBJ2-7,TRBV7-9,CASSRGQAAYEQYF
TRBD1,15,TRBJ1-4,TRBV5-6,CASRPSGTGHEKLFF
NA,16,TRBJ2-7,TRBV15,CATSFTKGPEAYEQYF
NA,12,TRBJ1-2,TRBV30,CAWSSTWEGYTF
NA,15,TRBJ1-5,TRBV6-6,CASSYIGDSNQPQHF
NA,14,TRBJ2-6,TRBV4-1,CASSHFTGANVLTF
NA,13,TRBJ1-4,TRBV19,CATRRGRLEKLFF
TRBD1,14,TRBJ2-5,TRBV6-5,CATRLGTGEGTQYF
TRBD1,13,TRBJ2-7,TRBV10-3,CAIRLTGGYEQYF
NA,15,TRBJ2-7,TRBV11-2,CASSLGGGGLYEQYF
NA,18,TRBJ2-1,TRBV5-8,CASSLGLFGQGSYNEQFF
TRBD1,13,TRBJ1-2,TRBV2,CASLSGQGHGYTF
NA,14,TRBJ2-5,TRBV6-5,CASSYTTEQETQYF
TRBD1,15,TRBJ2-3,TRBV5-4,CASSLFRGNTDTQYF
TRBD1,16,TRBJ2-7,TRBV6-6,CASSYSFGTATYEQYF
TRBD2,18,TRBJ2-7,TRBV7-2,CASSLEQAGEGLSYEQYF
TRBD1,15,TRBJ1-5,TRBV27,CASSSTDRVNQPQHF
TRBD1,13,TRBJ1-2,TRBV30,CAWSGPWTGGYTF
NA,13,TRBJ1-1,TRBV6-1,CASRPTGNTEAFF
TRBD1,14,TRBJ2-1,TRBV5-1,CASSLQGANNEQFF
TRBD2,17,TRBJ2-1,TRBV9,CASSVDFGLAGAGEQFF
TRBD2,15,TRBJ2-3,TRBV6-4,CASSLAGGGTDTQYF
NA,11,TRBJ2-5,TRBV2,CASRGGETQYF
NA,13,TRBJ2-7,TRBV9,CASSVSGFDEQYF
NA,16,TRBJ2-1,TRBV30,CAWSVSNSYSYNEQFF
NA,15,TRBJ2-1,TRBV6-5,CASSYTPGLRNEQFF
NA,14,TRBJ2-2,TRBV27,CASSLSQGTGELFF
TRBD2,19,TRBJ2-2,TRBV2,CASSSTGTSGILITGELFF
NA,15,TRBJ1-2,TRBV4-1,CASSQEWTANYGYTF
TRBD2,15,TRBJ2-7,TRBV9,CASSVTGTSGYEQYF
NA,14,TRBJ2-1,TRBV30,CAWSLGHLKDEQFF
NA,17,TRBJ2-7,TRBV18,CASSPLRIGEIPHEQYF
NA,14,TRBJ2-4,TRBV27,CASSLRGAPDIQYF
NA,16,TRBJ2-7,TRBV28,CASSFPAWSGRYEQYF